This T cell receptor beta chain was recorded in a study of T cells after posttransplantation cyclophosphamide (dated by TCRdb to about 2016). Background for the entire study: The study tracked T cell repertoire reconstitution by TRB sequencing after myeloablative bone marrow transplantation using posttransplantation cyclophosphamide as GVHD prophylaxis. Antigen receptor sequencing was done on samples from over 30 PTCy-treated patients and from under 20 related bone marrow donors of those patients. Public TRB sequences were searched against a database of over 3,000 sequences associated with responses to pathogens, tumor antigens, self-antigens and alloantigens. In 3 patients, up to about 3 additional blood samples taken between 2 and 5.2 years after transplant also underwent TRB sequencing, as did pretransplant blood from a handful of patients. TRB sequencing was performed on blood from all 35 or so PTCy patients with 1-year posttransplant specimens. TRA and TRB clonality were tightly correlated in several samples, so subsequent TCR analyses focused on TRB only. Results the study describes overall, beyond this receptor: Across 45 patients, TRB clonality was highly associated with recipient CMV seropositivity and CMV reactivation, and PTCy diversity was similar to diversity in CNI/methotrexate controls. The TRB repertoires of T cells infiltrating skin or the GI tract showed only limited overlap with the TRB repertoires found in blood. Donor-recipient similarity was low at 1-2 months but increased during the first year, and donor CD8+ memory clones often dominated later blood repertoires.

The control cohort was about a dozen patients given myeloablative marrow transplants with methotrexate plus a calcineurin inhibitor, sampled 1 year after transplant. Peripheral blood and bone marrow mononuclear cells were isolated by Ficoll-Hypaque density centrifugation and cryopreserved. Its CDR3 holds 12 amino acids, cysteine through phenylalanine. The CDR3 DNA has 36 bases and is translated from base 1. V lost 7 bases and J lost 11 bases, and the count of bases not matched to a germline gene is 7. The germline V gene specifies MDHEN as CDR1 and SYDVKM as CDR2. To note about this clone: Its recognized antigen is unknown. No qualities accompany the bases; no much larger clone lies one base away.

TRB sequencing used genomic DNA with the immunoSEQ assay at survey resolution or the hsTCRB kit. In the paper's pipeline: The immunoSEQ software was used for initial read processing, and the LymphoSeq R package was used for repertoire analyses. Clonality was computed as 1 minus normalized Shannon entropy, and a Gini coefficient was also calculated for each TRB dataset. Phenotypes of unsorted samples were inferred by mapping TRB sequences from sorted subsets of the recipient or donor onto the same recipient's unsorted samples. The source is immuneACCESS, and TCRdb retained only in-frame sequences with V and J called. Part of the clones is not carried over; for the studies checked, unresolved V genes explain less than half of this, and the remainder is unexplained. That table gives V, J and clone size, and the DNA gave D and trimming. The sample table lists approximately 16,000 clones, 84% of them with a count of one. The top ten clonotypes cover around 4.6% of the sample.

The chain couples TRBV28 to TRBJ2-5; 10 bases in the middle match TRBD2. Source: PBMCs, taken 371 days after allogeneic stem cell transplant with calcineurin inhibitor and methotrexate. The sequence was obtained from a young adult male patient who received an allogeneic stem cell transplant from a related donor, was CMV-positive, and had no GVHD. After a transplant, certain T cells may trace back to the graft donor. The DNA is TGTGCCAGCAACACTAGCGGGAAGGAGCAGTACTTC. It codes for CASNTSGKEQYF.